The text below deals with one T cell receptor (beta chain). Its antigen is still unknown. This specimen comes from a study of shared clonotypes between healthy human individuals. Unsorted samples, those not sorted, used 75 million to 90 million PBMCs for genomic DNA. Overall study findings and caveats: Collection of samples was limited to blood; tissue repertoires likely differ. Limited genetic and exposure-history diversity came from having few donors.

Assay execution took place at the deep level. The repertoire was sequenced with immunoSEQ multiplex PCR; TCRdb's copy has only in-frame clones and lacks some. Altogether around 530,000 clones are present, around 78% being singletons, with the ten largest covering around 13%. V trimming: 8 bases; J trimming: 4 bases; junction bases outside the gene matches: 9. CDR3 size: 14 residues. The germline V gene has CDR1 MGHDK and CDR2 SYGVNS. The gene calls are TRBV25-1 and TRBJ1-1; 8 bases agree with TRBD1. The source of this sequence is a woman in her thirties or forties in good health. Some clones in this sample may be carry-over from other donors' samples. The sample was PBMCs. CDR3 loop: CASLPQGAATEAFF. The CDR3 bases are TGTGCCAGCCTACCCCAGGGGGCGGCCACTGAAGCTTTCTTT.